This TCR beta chain appears in the sequencing data of a study of naive and memory T cell subsets. Whole-study findings and limits: Over 85% of naive TCR sequences appeared only once, unlike memory subsets. A few larger clonotypes appeared in naive repertoires, especially CD8, possibly memory cells re-expressing CD45RA.

This clonotype was observed at least ten times. What it binds is not known. Both TRBC1 and TRBC2 were covered by a beta constant-region primer of two equimolar oligonucleotides. Four rounds of PCR amplified the ligated cDNA using nested alpha and beta constant-region primers plus SP2. TCRdb fed the UMI-ligation and nested PCR reads into MiXCR, producing one record per CDR3 protein. The data contain over 80,000 distinct CDR3 sequences, 11% of them singletons. With 8 bases removed from V and 1 base from J, the gap between germline ends came to 11 bases. CDR3 length: 13 residues. The sample was naive CD4+ T cells from blood. The TCR originated in a human donor in good health. The gene calls are TRBV12-3 or TRBV12-4 and TRBJ2-5; D gene unclear. This CDR3 is CASRNYGQETQYF. The CDR3 nucleotides are TGTGCCAGCCGCAATTACGGCCAAGAGACCCAGTACTTC.